Below, 25 T cell receptor beta chains from the same sample are listed, as sequenced in a study of blood T cell repertoires in COVID-19. Data came from immunoSEQ multiplex PCR; TCRdb stores just in-frame clones and leaves some out. In the table there are roughly 190,000 clones, 94% of which are singletons. Sequenced input: peripheral blood. The source is a man younger than 40 with COVID-19, enrolled during active disease.

The V and J genes are TRBV27 and TRBJ1-6; D is possibly TRBD1 (5 bases). The germline V and J ends were trimmed by 6 bases and 6 bases, with 9 bases remaining between them. Germline CDR1 and CDR2: MNHEY and SMNVEV (reference sequence). CDR3 length equals 13 residues. CDR3 in amino acids: CASRSQGNSPLHF. CDR3 DNA sequence: TGTGCCAGCAGATCCCAGGGTAATTCACCCCTCCACTTT.

V is TRBV5-4 and J is TRBJ1-2; D call uncertain. This CDR3 is 12 amino acids long. Germline V gene sequence: CDR1 SGHNT, CDR2 YYREEE (reference sequence). Trimming removed 0 bases at V and 7 bases at J, with 7 bases between. The CDR3 bases are TGTGCCAGCAGCTTGGCGGAGGCTGGCTACACCTTC. Translating it yields CASSLAEAGYTF.

The rearrangement joins TRBV14 to TRBJ1-3; D call uncertain. The CDR3 is made up of 16 amino acids. Trimming removed 1 base from V and 6 bases from J, with 16 bases in between. The germline V gene has CDR1 SGHDN and CDR2 FVKESK. CDR3 residues: CASSQGRERRLNTIYF. The DNA for the CDR3 is TGTGCCAGCAGCCAAGGACGGGAGAGGCGATTAAACACCATATATTTT.

The J gene is TRBJ1-1, the V gene TRBV5-1; D possibly corresponds to TRBD1 (5 bases). CDR1 is SGHRS and CDR2 is YFSETQ in the germline V gene. The CDR3 is 15 amino acids. V lost 0 bases and J 4 bases, leaving 13 bases between the germline ends. CDR3 DNA sequence: TGCGCCAGCAGCTTGGGTGGGGGACTTTTCACTGAAGCTTTCTTT. Amino acids: CASSLGGGLFTEAFF. Based on the CDR3 plus reference TRBV5-1 and TRBJ1-1, the full variable domain is KAGVTQTPRYLIKTRGQQVTLSCSPISGHRSVSWYQQTPGQGLQFLFEYFSETQRNKGNFPGRFSGRQFSNSRSEMNVSTLELGDSALYLCASSLGGGLFTEAFFGQGTRLTVV.

The gene calls are TRBV6-2 or TRBV6-3 and TRBJ1-3; D is unclear. With 3 bases removed from V and 2 bases from J, the gap between germline ends came to 11 bases. The CDR3 is made up of 15 amino acids. Germline V CDR1 and CDR2: MNHEY, SVGEGT. As DNA, the CDR3 is TGTGCCAGCAGTTATGTGGGGAGCGCTGGAAACACCATATATTTT. Protein sequence: CASSYVGSAGNTIYF.

CDR3 in DNA: TGTGCCTGGAGTGGCGCAGATACGCAGTATTTT. It translates to CAWSGADTQYF. The chain recombines TRBV30 with TRBJ2-3; no clear D gene. The CDR3 is 11 amino acids. Trimming removed 1 base from V and 4 bases from J, with 3 bases in between. Germline V lookup: CDR1 GTSNPN, CDR2 SVGIG (reference sequence).

J is TRBJ1-6 and V is TRBV30; D perhaps matches TRBD1 (5 bases). The germline V gene encodes CDR1 GTSNPN and CDR2 SVGIG (reference sequence). Trimming pared 0 bases from V and 4 bases from J, leaving 10 bases between. The CDR3 contains 15 residues. CDR3 sequence (DNA): TGTGCCTGGAGTGTCAGGACACCATATAATTCACCCCTCCACTTT. This translates into CAWSVRTPYNSPLHF. The full variable domain, completed using reference TRBV30 and TRBJ1-6, is SQTIHQWPATLVQPVGSPLSLECTVEGTSNPNLYWYRQAAGRGLQLLFYSVGIGQISSEVPQNLSASRPQDRQFILSSKKLLLSDSGFYLCAWSVRTPYNSPLHFGNGTRLTVT.

The chain employs TRBV20-1 and TRBJ2-1; perhaps TRBD1 as D (6 bases). This CDR3 comprises 14 residues. V lost 5 bases to trimming and J lost 4 bases, with 15 bases between them. Germline V gene sequence: CDR1 DFQATT, CDR2 SNEGSKA (reference sequence). The CDR3 nucleotides are TGCAGTGCTGGTGGTGGGGGCCAATACAATGAGCAGTTCTTC. Amino acid sequence: CSAGGGGQYNEQFF.

The V gene is TRBV18, the J gene TRBJ2-1; the match to TRBD1 covers 12 bases. This CDR3 has 15 amino acids. V was pared by 2 bases and J by 6 bases, with 2 bases of the junction left unmatched. The germline CDR1 and CDR2 sequences are KGHSH and LQKENI. The CDR3 spells CASSPTGQGANEQFF. Written as DNA, the CDR3 is TGTGCCAGCTCACCAACGGGACAGGGGGCCAATGAGCAGTTCTTC. Drawing the rest from reference TRBV18 and TRBJ2-1, the complete variable domain is NAGVMQNPRHLVRRRGQEARLRCSPMKGHSHVYWYRQLPEEGLKFMVYLQKENIIDESGMPKERFSAEFPKEGPSILRIQQVVRGDSAAYFCASSPTGQGANEQFFGPGTRLTVL.

The chain has TRBV2 and TRBJ1-5, with D perhaps matching TRBD1 (5 bases). This CDR3 has 17 amino acids. The V end was cut by 6 bases, the J end by 0 bases, with 18 bases between. The germline CDR1 and CDR2 sequences are SNHLY and FYNNEI. The chain's CDR3 is CASRGERGLYSNQPQHF. The CDR3 DNA reads TGTGCCAGCAGAGGAGAGCGGGGACTTTATAGCAATCAGCCCCAGCATTTT.

The V call is TRBV12-3 or TRBV12-4, the J call TRBJ2-7, with D tentatively TRBD2 (6 bases). The CDR3 sequence is 13 residues long. The V end lost 7 bases, the J end lost 3 bases, and 13 bases lay between the germline ends. The DNA for the CDR3 is TGTGCCAGCACCCGGACTAACGTCTACGAGCAGTACTTC. Its translation: CASTRTNVYEQYF.

V usage is TRBV5-4 and J usage is TRBJ1-2; the D gene is possibly TRBD1 (5 bases). CDR3 size: 11 residues. Germline CDR1 SGHNT, CDR2 YYREEE (reference sequence). Trimming shortened V by 3 bases and J by 8 bases, and 8 bases separated the two germline ends. CDR3 amino acids: CASSSRVGYTF. CDR3 sequence (DNA): TGTGCCAGCAGCTCCAGGGTGGGCTACACCTTC.

CDR3 loop: CASSGGASGGNPDTQYF. As DNA, the CDR3 is TGCGCCAGCAGTGGTGGGGCCAGCGGGGGGAACCCAGATACGCAGTATTTT. V gene TRBV10-1 combines with J gene TRBJ2-3, with 9 bases lining up with TRBD2. Germline assignment: CDR1 WNHNN and CDR2 SYGVQD (reference sequence). V lost 4 bases, J lost 4 bases, and 12 bases stayed unmatched. The CDR3 consists of 17 residues.

The chain employs TRBV7-9 and TRBJ2-1, with TRBD1 identical over 10 bases. With 5 bases clipped from V and 2 bases from J, the junction kept 9 bases outside the gene matches. This CDR3 comprises 17 residues. Germline V gene data show CDR1 as SEHNR and CDR2 as FQNEAQ (reference sequence). DNA of the CDR3: TGTGCCAGCAGCCGGGACAGGGGATCGGTCACCTACAATGAGCAGTTCTTC. Protein sequence: CASSRDRGSVTYNEQFF.

The chain links TRBV7-9 to TRBJ1-1; TRBD1 matches at 8 bases. Germline trimming cut 1 base from V and 0 bases from J; bases unmatched to any gene: 7. The CDR3 contains 17 residues. Germline V gene data show CDR1 as SEHNR and CDR2 as FQNEAQ (reference sequence). The CDR3 bases are TGTGCCAGCAGCTTAGGGGGGGACAGGACGGTGAACACTGAAGCTTTCTTT. This codes for CASSLGGDRTVNTEAFF.

The chain combines TRBV10-3 with TRBJ1-1, with D possibly TRBD1 on 6 matching bases. The CDR3 extends over 11 amino acids. V was pared by 7 bases and J by 8 bases, with 11 bases between. Germline V lookup: CDR1 ENHRY, CDR2 SYGVKD. This CDR3 reads CAIKARGEAFF. The CDR3 region has the DNA TGTGCCATCAAGGCAAGGGGGGAAGCTTTCTTT.

A single count supports this clone. This sequence joins TRBV7-3 and TRBJ2-1, with TRBD2 as a possible D gene (6 bases). The CDR3 covers 16 residues. Trimming took off 4 bases at V and 2 bases at J, with 15 bases between the two ends. Germline loops: CDR1 SGHTA, CDR2 FQGTGA. CDR3 coding DNA: TGTGCCAGCAGCTCCACCGGGACTGAAACCTACAATGAGCAGTTCTTC. Protein sequence: CASSSTGTETYNEQFF.

The rearrangement links TRBV9 to TRBJ1-1, with D possibly matching TRBD1 (6 bases). The germline V gene encodes CDR1 SGDLS and CDR2 YYNGEE. The CDR3 consists of 14 residues. The V and J ends lost 4 bases and 1 base respectively, with 11 bases between them. CDR3 region: CASSSRDKNTEAFF. Written as DNA, the CDR3 is TGTGCCAGCAGCAGCCGGGACAAGAACACTGAAGCTTTCTTT.

The V gene is TRBV3-1 (or the pseudogene TRBV3-2), the J gene TRBJ1-1, with a weak D call TRBD1 (5 bases). Trimming pared 4 bases from V and 4 bases from J, leaving 13 bases between. This CDR3 has 14 residues. The germline V gene has CDR1 LGHDT and CDR2 YNNKEL (reference sequence). The CDR3 DNA reads TGTGCCAGCAGCCCCCCAGGGAGGGGCACTGAAGCTTTCTTT. Amino acid sequence: CASSPPGRGTEAFF.

The V and J genes are TRBV2 and TRBJ1-1; D gene ambiguous. Deletions cut 6 bases from V and 0 bases from J, with 8 bases between. CDR1 SNHLY and CDR2 FYNNEI come from the germline V gene. The CDR3 has 13 residues. In nucleotides, the CDR3 is TGTGCCAGCAGAGACAACCTGAACACTGAAGCTTTCTTT. Amino acids: CASRDNLNTEAFF. Combining the CDR3 with reference TRBV2 and TRBJ1-1 gives the whole variable domain EPEVTQTPSHQVTQMGQEVILRCVPISNHLYFYWYRQILGQKVEFLVSFYNNEISEKSEIFDDQFSVERPDGSNFTLKIRSTKLEDSAMYFCASRDNLNTEAFFGQGTRLTVV.

The gene calls are TRBV2 and TRBJ2-1; TRBD1 matches at 9 bases. V dropped 6 bases and J dropped 6; count of bases not matched to a gene: 6. The CDR3 totals 14 residues. Germline CDR1 SNHLY, CDR2 FYNNEI. The CDR3 loop reads CASRGDRVSNEQFF. Here the CDR3 DNA reads TGTGCCAGCAGGGGGGACAGGGTATCCAATGAGCAGTTCTTC.

V gene TRBV12-3 or TRBV12-4 combines with J gene TRBJ1-2, with D possibly TRBD1 on 6 matching bases. This CDR3 spans 13 amino acids. Trimming cost V 5 bases and J 8 bases, with 15 bases left between them. The chain's CDR3 is CASSIRGVEGYTF. CDR3 coding DNA: TGTGCCAGCAGTATCAGGGGAGTAGAGGGCTACACCTTC.

This rearrangement joins TRBV7-9 to TRBJ1-1; D gene unclear. The V and J ends lost 4 bases and 3 bases respectively, with 18 bases between them. The length of the CDR3 is 16 residues. CDR1 is SEHNR, CDR2 FQNEAQ, per germline (reference sequence). This CDR3 is CASSSLLAGEDTEAFF. The DNA for the CDR3 is TGTGCCAGCAGCTCTCTTCTCGCCGGGGAGGACACTGAAGCTTTCTTT.

The genes are TRBV5-1 and TRBJ2-5, with 7 bases that match TRBD1. This CDR3 is 16 amino acids long. Germline loops: CDR1 SGHRS, CDR2 YFSETQ. V was pared by 0 bases and J by 2 bases, with 7 bases of the junction left unmatched. The CDR3 DNA sequence: TGCGCCAGCAGCTTGGCCGGGGACAGACAGCAAGAGACCCAGTACTTC. Protein product: CASSLAGDRQQETQYF.

The V gene is TRBV3-1 (or the pseudogene TRBV3-2), the J gene TRBJ1-2, with D hard to call. The V end was cut by 4 bases, the J end by 4 bases, with 10 bases between. This CDR3 contains 13 residues. Germline CDR1 and CDR2: LGHDT and YNNKEL (reference sequence). This CDR3 is CASSRTAPYGYTF. DNA for the CDR3: TGTGCCAGCAGCCGAACAGCCCCCTATGGCTACACCTTC.